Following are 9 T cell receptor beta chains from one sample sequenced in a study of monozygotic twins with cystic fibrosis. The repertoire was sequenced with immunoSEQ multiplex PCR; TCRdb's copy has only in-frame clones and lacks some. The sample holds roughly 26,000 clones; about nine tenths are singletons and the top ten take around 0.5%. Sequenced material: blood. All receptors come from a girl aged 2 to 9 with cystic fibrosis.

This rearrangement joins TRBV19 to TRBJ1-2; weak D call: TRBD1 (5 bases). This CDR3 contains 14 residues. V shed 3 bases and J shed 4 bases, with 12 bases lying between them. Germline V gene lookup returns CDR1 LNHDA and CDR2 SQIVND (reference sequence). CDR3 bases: TGTGCCAGTAGTATTGAGATGGGGGTCTATGGCTACACCTTC. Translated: CASSIEMGVYGYTF.

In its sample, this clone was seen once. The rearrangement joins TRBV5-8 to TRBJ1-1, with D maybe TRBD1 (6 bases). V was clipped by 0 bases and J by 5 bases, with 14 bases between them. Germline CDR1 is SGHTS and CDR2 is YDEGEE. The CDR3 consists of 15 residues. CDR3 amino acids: CASSLVQGRMTEAFF. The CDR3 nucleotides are TGTGCCAGCAGCTTGGTACAGGGCCGAATGACTGAAGCTTTCTTT.

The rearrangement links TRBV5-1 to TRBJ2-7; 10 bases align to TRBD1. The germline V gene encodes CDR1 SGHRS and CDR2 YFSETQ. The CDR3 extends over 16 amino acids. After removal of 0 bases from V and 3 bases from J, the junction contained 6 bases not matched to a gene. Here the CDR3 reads CASSLEGQGTHYEQYF. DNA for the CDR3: TGCGCCAGCAGCTTGGAGGGACAGGGGACCCACTACGAGCAGTACTTC.

The CDR3 sequence: CASGRGVDSPLHF. The CDR3 nucleotides read TGTGCCAGCGGCAGGGGGGTGGATTCACCCCTCCACTTT. This chain joins TRBV6-1 and TRBJ1-6, with 7 positions matching TRBD1. The CDR3 is 13 amino acids. J was trimmed by 8 bases and V by 8 bases; bases with no gene match: 6. Germline CDR1 MNHNS, CDR2 SASEGT.

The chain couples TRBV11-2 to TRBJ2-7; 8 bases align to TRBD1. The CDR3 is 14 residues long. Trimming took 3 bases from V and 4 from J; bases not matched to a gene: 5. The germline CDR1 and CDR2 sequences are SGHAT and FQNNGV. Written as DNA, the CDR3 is TGTGCCAGCAGCTTCGGGACAGGACTTTACGAGCAGTACTTC. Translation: CASSFGTGLYEQYF.

CDR3 protein: CATSASNEKLFF. The CDR3 DNA is TGTGCCACCTCTGCGAGTAATGAAAAACTGTTTTTT. The J gene is TRBJ1-4, the V gene TRBV14; D call uncertain. Germline V gene data show CDR1 as SGHDN and CDR2 as FVKESK. V was clipped by 10 bases and J by 4 bases, with 10 bases between them. This CDR3 is 12 amino acids long.

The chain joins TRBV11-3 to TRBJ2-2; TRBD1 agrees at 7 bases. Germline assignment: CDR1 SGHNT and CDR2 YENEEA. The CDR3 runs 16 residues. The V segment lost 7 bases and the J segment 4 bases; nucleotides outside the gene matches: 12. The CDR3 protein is CASTTAVGGLTGELFF. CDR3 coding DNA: TGTGCCAGCACCACTGCCGTAGGGGGCCTCACCGGGGAGCTGTTTTTT.

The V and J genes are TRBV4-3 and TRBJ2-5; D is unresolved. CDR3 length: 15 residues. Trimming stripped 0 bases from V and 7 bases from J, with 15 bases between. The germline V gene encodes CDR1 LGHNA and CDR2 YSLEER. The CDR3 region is CASSQDMLGGGTQYF. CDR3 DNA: TGCGCCAGCAGCCAAGATATGTTAGGCGGTGGGACCCAGTACTTC.

This chain's CDR3 is CSDLWTEKYGYTF. CDR3 coding DNA: TGCAGCGACCTCTGGACAGAAAAGTATGGCTACACCTTC. This rearrangement joins TRBV29-1 to TRBJ1-2; tentative D call: TRBD1 (6 bases). From germline, CDR1 is SQVTM and CDR2 ANQGSEA. The CDR3 covers 13 residues. The V and J ends lost 7 bases and 5 bases respectively, with 17 bases between them.